The rows below give T cell receptor beta chains drawn from one sample of a study of blood T cell repertoires in COVID-19. Clones were read by immunoSEQ multiplex PCR, and TCRdb kept only the in-frame ones, dropping some. In the table there are around 250,000 clones, approximately 86% of which are singletons. Sequencing input: peripheral blood. These receptors were taken from a woman between 18 and 30 years old with acute or convalescent COVID-19. Each CDR3 is given without its conserved first and last residue.

length	V	CDR3
14	TRBV15	ATSRDRRDTNSPLH
13	TRBV30	AWSPDHSSYNEQF
18	TRBV19	ASSTPGLASPQTSYNEQF
10	TRBV29-1	SVGEGSYGYT
16	TRBV28	ASSLTESVTGGTYGYT
13	TRBV7-9	ASSSIGQGPTGYT
16	TRBV19	ASSIVISRGSSYNEQF
11	TRBV7-2	ASSLAREETQY
13	TRBV11-2	ASSGQGGVREKLF
16	TRBV28	ASSSRDRQGRLNTEAF
10	TRBV7-6	ASSSYGNEQF
11	TRBV6-2/TRBV6-3	ASSVGGVYEQY
13	TRBV4-3	ASSQNRGRDQPQH
12	TRBV5-1	ASSLSGGLSEQY
14	TRBV6-5	ASSYRGRFSGNTIY
13	TRBV6-5	ASSFGQPGNHEQY
13	TRBV11-3	ASSLGGSGTYEQF
12	TRBV28	ASRSELKSDTQY
12	TRBV15	ATSRVAVHYEQY
15	TRBV28	ASSHTIGLAGAYEQY
10	TRBV5-1	ASSLVEDTQY
13	TRBV19	ASTKPEGQGYGYT
11	TRBV6-2/TRBV6-3	ASSSQDRNEQY
15	TRBV5-4	ASSLVMSGGYQETQY
13	TRBV6-5	ASSWGRGHNQPQH
17	TRBV4-2	ASSQESGAGRGAKNIQY
13	TRBV9	ASSVSGTRYNEQF
15	TRBV14	ASSETYGLAGGNEQF
15	TRBV19	ASSIGAPSGLTDTQY
13	TRBV9	ASSVDGTSPYEQY
14	TRBV27	ASNPKPGLSAYEQY
12	TRBV11-2	ASSLPTGTDTQY
15	TRBV3-1/TRBV3-2	ASSPLPGRLASYEQY